This T cell receptor (beta chain) stems from a study of OX40 agonist ivuxolimab in advanced cancers. Findings and caveats of the study: At 0.1 to 3.0 mg/kg and by week 6, clonal expansion occurred in CD4+ and CD8+ blood T cells.

The method was immunoSEQ multiplex PCR; TCRdb's version includes in-frame clones alone and lacks a portion of them. The sample yields under 100,000 clones, approximately 81% seen once. Sampling of blood occurred at baseline, cycle 4 day 1, and cycle 7 day 1. CDR1 is MNHNS and CDR2 is SASEGT in the germline V gene. This CDR3 region has 15 residues. Deletions cut 3 bases from V and 2 bases from J, with 11 bases between. As concerns this clone: Its antigen is not known.

The V call is TRBV6-1, the J call TRBJ2-1; weak D call: TRBD1 (6 bases). This clonotype originated in an adult with an advanced solid tumor such as melanoma, head and neck, liver or kidney cancer. The material was CD4+ or CD8+ T cells sorted from blood, obtained in a trial of the OX40 agonist ivuxolimab. CDR3 amino acids: CASSDTGSPYNEQFF. The CDR3 DNA follows: TGTGCCAGCAGTGACACAGGGTCCCCCTACAATGAGCAGTTCTTC.